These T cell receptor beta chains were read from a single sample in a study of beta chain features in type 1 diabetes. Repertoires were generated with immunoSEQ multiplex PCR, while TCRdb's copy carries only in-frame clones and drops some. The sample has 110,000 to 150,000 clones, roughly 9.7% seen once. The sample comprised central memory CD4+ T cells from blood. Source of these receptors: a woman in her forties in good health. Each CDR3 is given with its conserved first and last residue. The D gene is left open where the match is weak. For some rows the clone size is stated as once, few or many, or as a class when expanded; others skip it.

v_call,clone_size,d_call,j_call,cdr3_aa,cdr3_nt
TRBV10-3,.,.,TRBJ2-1,CAIKVGQTGNEQFF,TGTGCCATCAAGGTCGGTCAGACTGGGAATGAGCAGTTCTTC
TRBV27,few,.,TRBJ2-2,CASRWGTTNTGELFF,TGTGCCAGCAGATGGGGGACAACGAACACCGGGGAGCTGTTTTTT
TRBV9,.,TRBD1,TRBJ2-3,CASSPLDQTGVKEYF,TGTGCCTCATCGCCACTAGATCAGACAGGGGTGAAGGAGTATTTT
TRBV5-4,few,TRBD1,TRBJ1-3,CASSSRQGISGNTIYF,TGTGCCAGCAGCAGCAGACAGGGGATCTCTGGAAACACCATATATTTT
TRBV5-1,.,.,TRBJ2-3,CASSPQGFRTDTQYF,TGCGCCAGCAGCCCCCAGGGTTTTCGCACAGATACGCAGTATTTT
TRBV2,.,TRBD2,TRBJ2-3,CASSDIAGRTDTQYF,TGTGCCAGCAGTGATATAGCGGGGCGCACAGATACGCAGTATTTT
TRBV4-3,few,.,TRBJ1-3,CASSQSIGGGNTIYF,TGCGCCAGCAGCCAATCCATCGGTGGTGGAAACACCATATATTTT
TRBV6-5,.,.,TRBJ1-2,CASRASGGNGYTF,TGTGCCAGCAGAGCCAGCGGGGGGAATGGCTACACCTTC
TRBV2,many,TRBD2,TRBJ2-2,CASSVQRGTGELFF,TGTGCCAGCAGTGTTCAGCGGGGCACCGGGGAGCTGTTTTTT
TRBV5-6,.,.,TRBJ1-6,CASSLAGPSPLHF,TGTGCCAGCAGCTTGGCAGGGCCTTCACCCCTCCACTTT
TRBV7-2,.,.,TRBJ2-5,CASSLGGEETQYF,TGTGCCAGCAGCTTAGGGGGGGAAGAGACCCAGTACTTC